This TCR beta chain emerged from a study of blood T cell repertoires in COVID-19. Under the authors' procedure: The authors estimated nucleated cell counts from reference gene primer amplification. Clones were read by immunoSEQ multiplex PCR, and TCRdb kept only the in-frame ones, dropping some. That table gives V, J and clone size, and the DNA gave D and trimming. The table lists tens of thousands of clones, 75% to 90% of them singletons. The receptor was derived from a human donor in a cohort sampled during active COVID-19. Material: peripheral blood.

The CDR3 DNA reads TGTGCCAGCAGTTCCCCGAGTGGCTACACCTTC. Translating it yields CASSSPSGYTF. The chain is built from TRBV28 and TRBJ1-2, with D hard to call. Germline V CDR1 and CDR2: MDHEN, SYDVKM. The V and J ends lost 4 bases and 7 bases respectively, with 7 bases between them. The CDR3 runs 11 residues.